The 12 T cell receptor beta chains reported below all come from one sample, sequenced in a study of radiotherapy plus CTLA-4 blockade in lung cancer. Clones were sequenced by immunoSEQ multiplex PCR, and TCRdb holds only the in-frame ones, with some missing. The table has around 82,000 clones, over 70% seen once. The sequencing used peripheral blood, collected from a patient treated with radiotherapy plus ipilimumab. The receptors were gathered from a human donor with non-small cell lung cancer whose response to radiotherapy plus ipilimumab could not be evaluated. Some clones in this sample may be carry-over from other donors' samples.

The rearrangement joins TRBV7-9 to TRBJ2-2; 9 nucleotides align to TRBD1. CDR1 is SEHNR, CDR2 FQNEAQ, per germline (reference sequence). The V segment lost 7 bases and the J segment 8 bases; nucleotides outside the gene matches: 5. CDR3 length equals 13 residues. Here the CDR3 reads CASKDRGWGELFF. The DNA of the CDR3 is TGTGCCAGCAAGGACAGGGGATGGGGGGAGCTGTTTTTT.

The genes are TRBV7-2 and TRBJ2-2; D not certain. The CDR3 runs 15 residues. Germline V gene lookup returns CDR1 SGHTA and CDR2 FQGNSA. V was clipped by 3 bases and J by 6 bases, with 14 bases between them. The CDR3 DNA reads TGTGCCAGCAGCTTCGAAGAGTCTTACGCCGGGGAGCTGTTTTTT. Translation gives CASSFEESYAGELFF. Combining the CDR3 with reference TRBV7-2 and TRBJ2-2 gives the whole variable domain GAGVSQSPSNKVTEKGKDVELRCDPISGHTALYWYRQSLGQGLEFLIYFQGNSAPDKSGLPSDRFSAERTGGSVSTLTIQRTQQEDSAVYLCASSFEESYAGELFFGEGSRLTVL.

The J gene is TRBJ2-7, the V gene TRBV5-1; no firm D call. Trimming pared 0 bases from V and 0 bases from J, leaving 7 bases between. From germline, CDR1 is SGHRS and CDR2 YFSETQ. This CDR3 spans 14 amino acids. CDR3 DNA: TGCGCCAGCAGCTTGGGCCAGAACTCCTACGAGCAGTACTTC. Protein sequence: CASSLGQNSYEQYF.

The rearrangement joins TRBV7-2 to TRBJ2-5, with TRBD2 identical over 9 bases. Germline assignment: CDR1 SGHTA and CDR2 FQGNSA. The CDR3 is made up of 15 amino acids. The V segment lost 4 bases and the J segment 5 bases; nucleotides outside the gene matches: 8. The DNA of the CDR3 is TGTGCCAGCAGCTCCGGCGGGGGGGCCGGCGAGACCCAGTACTTC. It specifies CASSSGGGAGETQYF. Based on the CDR3 plus reference TRBV7-2 and TRBJ2-5, the full variable domain is GAGVSQSPSNKVTEKGKDVELRCDPISGHTALYWYRQSLGQGLEFLIYFQGNSAPDKSGLPSDRFSAERTGGSVSTLTIQRTQQEDSAVYLCASSSGGGAGETQYFGPGTRLLVL.

V and J are TRBV7-9 and TRBJ1-1; TRBD1 aligns across 8 bases. V was clipped by 5 bases and J by 2 bases; unmatched bases: 10. Germline V gene lookup returns CDR1 SEHNR and CDR2 FQNEAQ (reference sequence). The CDR3 is made up of 16 amino acids. The CDR3 protein is CASSRDWTGTNTEAFF. The DNA of the CDR3 is TGTGCCAGCAGCAGAGACTGGACAGGGACTAACACTGAAGCTTTCTTT.

The genes are TRBV28 and TRBJ1-4, with D possibly TRBD1 on 6 matching bases. The CDR3 runs to 14 residues. The V end was cut by 4 bases, the J end by 8 bases, with 14 bases between. The germline gives CDR1 MDHEN, CDR2 SYDVKM. Here the CDR3 reads CASSSGTTSEKLFF. CDR3 in DNA: TGTGCCAGCAGTTCCGGGACAACGTCCGAAAAACTGTTTTTT. The complete variable domain, with remaining parts taken from reference TRBV28 and TRBJ1-4, reads DVKVTQSSRYLVKRTGEKVFLECVQDMDHENMFWYRQDPGLGLRLIYFSYDVKMKEKGDIPEGYSVSREKKERFSLILESASTNQTSMYLCASSSGTTSEKLFFGSGTQLSVL.

The gene calls are TRBV30 and TRBJ1-5; possible D gene TRBD1, 6 bases. Per germline, CDR1 GTSNPN and CDR2 SVGIG (reference sequence). Trimming removed 1 base at V and 7 bases at J, with 11 bases between. The CDR3 has 13 amino acids. The CDR3 DNA follows: TGTGCCTGGAGTGGGCAGGGGAGACAGCCCCAGCATTTT. Translation: CAWSGQGRQPQHF.

V gene TRBV5-1 combines with J gene TRBJ1-4; possible D gene TRBD1, 6 bases. The CDR3 has 14 amino acids. Germline V lookup: CDR1 SGHRS, CDR2 YFSETQ. V lost 2 bases to trimming and J lost 4 bases, with 9 bases between them. CDR3 sequence (DNA): TGCGCCAGCAGCTTAGGACAGAATAATGAAAAACTGTTTTTT. Translating gives CASSLGQNNEKLFF.

In its sample, this clone was seen a few times. The gene calls are TRBV4-2 and TRBJ1-1, with 11 nucleotides matching TRBD1. J gave up 12 bases and V 0 bases, and 12 bases lay outside the gene matches. Germline CDR1 LGHNA, CDR2 YNFKEQ. The CDR3 has 16 residues. In DNA form, the CDR3 reads TGTGCCAGCAGCCAAGAACCGGGACAGGGGGATTCGAGGTCTTTCTTT. It specifies CASSQEPGQGDSRSFF.

V is TRBV28 and J is TRBJ2-2, with a tentative D call TRBD2 (5 bases). The germline CDR1 and CDR2 sequences are MDHEN and SYDVKM. V shed 4 bases and J shed 6 bases, with 15 bases lying between them. The CDR3 runs 15 residues. The CDR3 DNA reads as TGTGCCAGCAGTTCCCCCGAGGGCGGGCCCGGGGAGCTGTTTTTT. Translation gives CASSSPEGGPGELFF.

The chain has TRBV5-4 and TRBJ1-6, with a weak D call TRBD1 (6 bases). The CDR3 is made up of 14 amino acids. V shed 4 bases and J shed 8 bases, with 13 bases lying between them. CDR1 SGHNT and CDR2 YYREEE come from the germline V gene (reference sequence). CDR3 amino acids: CASSAGTYDSPLHF. The CDR3 bases are TGTGCCAGCAGCGCCGGGACATATGATTCACCCCTCCACTTT.

The chain uses TRBV4-2 and TRBJ2-1; weak D call: TRBD2 (7 bases). This CDR3 spans 16 amino acids. Germline CDR1 reads LGHNA; CDR2 reads YNFKEQ. Deletions cut 4 bases from V and 0 bases from J, with 13 bases between. In DNA form, the CDR3 reads TGTGCCAGCAGCCCCAGGGGCGGGAGCTCCTACAATGAGCAGTTCTTC. Translating it yields CASSPRGGSSYNEQFF.